This T cell receptor beta chain was obtained from a study of CD8 T cells in Susac syndrome. A few counts support this clonotype. Random hexamers were used to reverse transcribe about 0.5 to 1 ug of RNA. A single record per CDR3 protein comes from TCRdb applying MiXCR to the immunoSEQ multiplex PCR reads. The top ten hold approximately 0.9% of the sample, which has 75,000 or so distinct CDR3 sequences, 94% seen once. The CDR3 length is 14 residues. Germline V gives CDR1 MNHEY, CDR2 SMNVEV (reference sequence). The ends lost 3 bases at V and 0 bases at J; junction bases unmatched: 0. The sequenced material came from CD8+ T cells from PBMCs. This receptor was taken from a human donor with Susac syndrome. The gene calls are TRBV27 and TRBJ2-7; 9 bases are a match to TRBD2. The CDR3 region is CASSFSGSSYEQYF. CDR3 in DNA: TGTGCCAGCAGTTTTAGCGGGAGCTCCTACGAGCAGTACTTC.